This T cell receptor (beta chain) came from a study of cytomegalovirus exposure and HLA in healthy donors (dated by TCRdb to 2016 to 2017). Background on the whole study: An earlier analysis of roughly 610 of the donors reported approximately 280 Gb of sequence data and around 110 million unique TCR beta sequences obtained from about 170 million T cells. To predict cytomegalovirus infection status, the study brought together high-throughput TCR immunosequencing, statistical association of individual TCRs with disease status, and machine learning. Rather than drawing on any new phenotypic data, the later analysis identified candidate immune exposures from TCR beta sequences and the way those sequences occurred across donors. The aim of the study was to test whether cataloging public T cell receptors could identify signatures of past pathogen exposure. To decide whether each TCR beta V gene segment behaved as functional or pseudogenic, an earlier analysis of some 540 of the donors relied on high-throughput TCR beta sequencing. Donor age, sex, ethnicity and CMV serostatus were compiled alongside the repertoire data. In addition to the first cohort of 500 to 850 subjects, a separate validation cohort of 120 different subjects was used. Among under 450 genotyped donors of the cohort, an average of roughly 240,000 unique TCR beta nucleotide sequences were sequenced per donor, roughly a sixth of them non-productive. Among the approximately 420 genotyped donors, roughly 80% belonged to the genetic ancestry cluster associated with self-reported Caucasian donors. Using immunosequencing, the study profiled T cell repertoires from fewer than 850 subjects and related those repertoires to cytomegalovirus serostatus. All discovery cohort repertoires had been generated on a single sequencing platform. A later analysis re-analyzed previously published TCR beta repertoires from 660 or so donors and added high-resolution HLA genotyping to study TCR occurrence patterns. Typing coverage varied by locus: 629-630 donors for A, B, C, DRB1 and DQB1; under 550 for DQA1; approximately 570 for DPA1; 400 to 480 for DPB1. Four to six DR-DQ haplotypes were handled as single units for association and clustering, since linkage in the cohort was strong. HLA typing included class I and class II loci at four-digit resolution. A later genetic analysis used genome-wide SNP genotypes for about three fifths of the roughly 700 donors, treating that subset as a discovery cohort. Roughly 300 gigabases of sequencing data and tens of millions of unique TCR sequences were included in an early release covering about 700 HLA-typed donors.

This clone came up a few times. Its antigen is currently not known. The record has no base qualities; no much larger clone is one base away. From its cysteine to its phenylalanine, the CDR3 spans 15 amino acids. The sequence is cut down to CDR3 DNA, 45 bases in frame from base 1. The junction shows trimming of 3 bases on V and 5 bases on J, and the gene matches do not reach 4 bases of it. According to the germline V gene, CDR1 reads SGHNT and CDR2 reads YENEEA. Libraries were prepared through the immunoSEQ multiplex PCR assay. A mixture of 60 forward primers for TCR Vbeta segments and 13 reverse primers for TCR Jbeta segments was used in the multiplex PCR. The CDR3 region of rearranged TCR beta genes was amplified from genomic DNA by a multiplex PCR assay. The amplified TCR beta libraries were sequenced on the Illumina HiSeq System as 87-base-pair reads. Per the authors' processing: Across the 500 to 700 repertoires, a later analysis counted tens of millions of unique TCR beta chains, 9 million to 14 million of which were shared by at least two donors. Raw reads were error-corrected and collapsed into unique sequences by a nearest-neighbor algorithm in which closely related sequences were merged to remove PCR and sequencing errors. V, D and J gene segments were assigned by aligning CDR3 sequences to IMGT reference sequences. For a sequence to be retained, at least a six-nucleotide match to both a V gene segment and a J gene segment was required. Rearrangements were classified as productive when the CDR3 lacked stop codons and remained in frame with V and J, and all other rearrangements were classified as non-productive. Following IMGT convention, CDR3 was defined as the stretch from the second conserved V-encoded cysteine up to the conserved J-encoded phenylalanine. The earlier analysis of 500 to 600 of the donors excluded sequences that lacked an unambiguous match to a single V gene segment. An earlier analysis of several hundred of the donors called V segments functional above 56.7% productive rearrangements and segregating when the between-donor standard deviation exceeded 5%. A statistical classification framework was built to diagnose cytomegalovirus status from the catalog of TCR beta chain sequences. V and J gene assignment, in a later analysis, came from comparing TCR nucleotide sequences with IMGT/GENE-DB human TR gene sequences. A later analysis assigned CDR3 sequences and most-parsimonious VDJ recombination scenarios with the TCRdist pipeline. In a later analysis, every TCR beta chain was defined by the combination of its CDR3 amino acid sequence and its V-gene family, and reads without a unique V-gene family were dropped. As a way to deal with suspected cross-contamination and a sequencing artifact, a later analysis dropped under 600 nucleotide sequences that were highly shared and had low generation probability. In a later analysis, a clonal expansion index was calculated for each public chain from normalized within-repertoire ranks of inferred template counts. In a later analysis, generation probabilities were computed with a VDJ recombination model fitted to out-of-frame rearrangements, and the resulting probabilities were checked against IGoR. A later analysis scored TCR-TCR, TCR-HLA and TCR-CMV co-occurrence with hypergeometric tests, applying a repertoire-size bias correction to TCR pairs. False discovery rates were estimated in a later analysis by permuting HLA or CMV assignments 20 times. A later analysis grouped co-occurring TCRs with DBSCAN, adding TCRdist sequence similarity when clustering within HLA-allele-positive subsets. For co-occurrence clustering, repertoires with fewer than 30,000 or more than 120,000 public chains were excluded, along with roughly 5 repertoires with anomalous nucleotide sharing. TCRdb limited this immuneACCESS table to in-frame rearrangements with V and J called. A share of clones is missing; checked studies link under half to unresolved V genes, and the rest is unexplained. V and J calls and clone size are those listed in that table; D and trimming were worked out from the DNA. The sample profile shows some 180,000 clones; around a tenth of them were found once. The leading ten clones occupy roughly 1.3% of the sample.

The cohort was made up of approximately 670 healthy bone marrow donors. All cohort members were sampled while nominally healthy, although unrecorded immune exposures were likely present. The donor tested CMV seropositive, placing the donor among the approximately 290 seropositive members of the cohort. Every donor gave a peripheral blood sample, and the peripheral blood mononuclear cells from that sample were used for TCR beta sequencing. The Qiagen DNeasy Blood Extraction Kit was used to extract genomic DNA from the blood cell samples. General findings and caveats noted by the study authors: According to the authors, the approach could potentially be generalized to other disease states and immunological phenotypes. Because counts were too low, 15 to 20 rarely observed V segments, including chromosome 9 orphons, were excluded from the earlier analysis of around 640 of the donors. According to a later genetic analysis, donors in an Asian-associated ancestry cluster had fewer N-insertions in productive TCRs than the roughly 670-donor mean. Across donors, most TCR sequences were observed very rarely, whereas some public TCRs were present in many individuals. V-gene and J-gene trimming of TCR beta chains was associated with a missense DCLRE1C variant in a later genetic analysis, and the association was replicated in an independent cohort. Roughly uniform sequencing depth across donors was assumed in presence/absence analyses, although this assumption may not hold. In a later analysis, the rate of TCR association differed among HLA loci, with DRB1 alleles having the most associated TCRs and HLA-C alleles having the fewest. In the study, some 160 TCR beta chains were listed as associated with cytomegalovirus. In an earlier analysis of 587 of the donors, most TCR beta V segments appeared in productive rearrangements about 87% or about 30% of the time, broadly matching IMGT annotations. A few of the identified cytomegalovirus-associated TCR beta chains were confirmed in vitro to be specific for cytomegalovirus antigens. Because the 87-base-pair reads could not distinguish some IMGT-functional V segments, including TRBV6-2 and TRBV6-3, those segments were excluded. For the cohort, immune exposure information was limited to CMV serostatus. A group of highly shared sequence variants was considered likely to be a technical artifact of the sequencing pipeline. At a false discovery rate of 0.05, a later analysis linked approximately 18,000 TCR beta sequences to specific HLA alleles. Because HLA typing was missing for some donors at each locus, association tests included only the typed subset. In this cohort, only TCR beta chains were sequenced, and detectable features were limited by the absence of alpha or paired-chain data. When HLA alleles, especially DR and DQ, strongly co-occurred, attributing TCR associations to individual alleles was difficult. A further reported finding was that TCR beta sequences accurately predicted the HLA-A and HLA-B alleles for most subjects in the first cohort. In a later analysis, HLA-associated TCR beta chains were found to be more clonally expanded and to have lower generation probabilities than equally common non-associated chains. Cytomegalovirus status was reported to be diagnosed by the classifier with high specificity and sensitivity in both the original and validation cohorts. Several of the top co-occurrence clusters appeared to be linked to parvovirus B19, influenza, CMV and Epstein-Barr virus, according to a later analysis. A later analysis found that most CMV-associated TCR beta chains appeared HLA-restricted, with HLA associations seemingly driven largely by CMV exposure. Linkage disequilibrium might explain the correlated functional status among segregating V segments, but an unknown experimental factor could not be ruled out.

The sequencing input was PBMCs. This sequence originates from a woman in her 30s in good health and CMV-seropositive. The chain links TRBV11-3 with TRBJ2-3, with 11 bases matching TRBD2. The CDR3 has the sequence CASSFSGRAVDTQYF. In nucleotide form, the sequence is TGTGCCAGCAGCTTTAGCGGGAGGGCCGTAGATACGCAGTATTTT.